This paragraph reports one T cell receptor beta chain. The antigen remains undetermined. Of the isolated RNA, all was reverse transcribed, and so the sequenced material was expressed TCRB transcripts. Clones were read by immunoSEQ multiplex PCR, and TCRdb kept only the in-frame ones, dropping some. In the table there are hundreds of thousands of clones, about 15% of which are singletons. CDR1 and CDR2 from the germline V gene are SGHDT and YYEEEE. The CDR3 spans 15 residues. V was cut by 4 bases and J by 0 bases, with 11 bases left in between. These data come from a study of beta chain features in type 1 diabetes. Across the whole study: Cell yields, gender and age were similar in healthy donors and patients.

Study-wide findings and caveats: Within each of all four CD4+ subsets, Type 1 diabetes patients had TCRB CDR3s that were moderately but significantly shorter.

This sequence was found in a man younger than 35 with type 1 diabetes. The chain couples TRBV5-6 to TRBJ1-5; TRBD1 is a possible D gene (6 bases). Sequences were obtained from naive CD4+ T cells from blood. The CDR3 is CASSGTGLSNQPQHF. As DNA, the CDR3 is TGTGCCAGCAGCGGAACAGGGCTTAGCAATCAGCCCCAGCATTTT.